The 10 T cell receptor beta chains reported below all come from one sample, sequenced in a study of immune evolution from preneoplasia to lung adenocarcinoma. Sequencing used immunoSEQ multiplex PCR; TCRdb keeps in-frame clones, though not all of them. The data hold around 11,000 clones, with more than 70% observed a single time. The sequenced material came from FFPE minimally invasive lung adenocarcinoma tissue. Receptors originate from a person aged 70 to 85 with lung adenocarcinoma.

In this sample, this clone turned up a few times. This chain joins TRBV19 and TRBJ1-5; tentatively, D is TRBD1 (6 bases). Germline V gene sequence: CDR1 LNHDA, CDR2 SQIVND (reference sequence). CDR3 size: 17 residues. Trimming took 3 bases from V and 0 from J, leaving 15 bases between them. Here the CDR3 DNA reads TGTGCCAGTAGTATTCTGACAGGATCGGTTAGCAATCAGCCCCAGCATTTT. Residues: CASSILTGSVSNQPQHF.

The chain links TRBV5-1 to TRBJ2-2, with 10 bases identical to TRBD2. CDR3 length: 18 amino acids. Unmatched junction bases numbered 13, after V lost 4 bases and J lost 4 bases. The germline gives CDR1 SGHRS, CDR2 YFSETQ. The CDR3 nucleotides are TGCGCCAGCAGCCCGATGTTACCGGGACTAGCGAGCACCGGGGAGCTGTTTTTT. Protein product: CASSPMLPGLASTGELFF.

This clone turned up a few times. The chain uses TRBV10-1 and TRBJ1-4, with D possibly being TRBD1 (5 bases). Trimming cost V 6 bases and J 2 bases, with 10 bases left between them. The CDR3 totals 14 residues. Germline V gene data show CDR1 as WNHNN and CDR2 as SYGVQD (reference sequence). CDR3 sequence reads: CASSKGLTNEKLFF. The CDR3 coding sequence is TGCGCCAGCAGCAAGGGACTGACTAATGAAAAACTGTTTTTT.

The chain links TRBV5-1 to TRBJ1-1; TRBD1 aligns across 7 bases. V lost 4 bases to trimming and J lost 0 bases; unmatched junction nucleotides: 6. From germline, CDR1 is SGHRS and CDR2 YFSETQ. CDR3 length equals 15 residues. DNA of the CDR3: TGCGCCAGCAGCACGACAGGGAACATGAACACTGAAGCTTTCTTT. Protein product: CASSTTGNMNTEAFF.

The rearrangement uses TRBV19 and TRBJ1-5; no clear D. This CDR3 contains 14 residues. Germline V lookup: CDR1 LNHDA, CDR2 SQIVND (reference sequence). Trimming pared 5 bases from V and 1 base from J, leaving 9 bases between. The CDR3 nucleotides read TGTGCCAGTAGTCGGGAGCGGAGCAATCAGCCCCAGCATTTT. It is translated as CASSRERSNQPQHF. The variable domain in full, with the rest retrieved from reference TRBV19 and TRBJ1-5, is DGGITQSPKYLFRKEGQNVTLSCEQNLNHDAMYWYRQDPGQGLRLIYYSQIVNDFQKGDIAEGYSVSREKKESFPLTVTSAQKNPTAFYLCASSRERSNQPQHFGDGTRLSIL.

This clone has a handful of counts. The chain links TRBV11-2 to TRBJ1-1, with D tentatively TRBD1 (5 bases). The length of the CDR3 is 15 residues. Germline V gene lookup returns CDR1 SGHAT and CDR2 FQNNGV. V lost 4 bases and J 5 bases, leaving 17 bases between the germline ends. Here the CDR3 reads CASSSPRLGGTEAFF. Written as DNA, the CDR3 is TGTGCCAGCAGCTCCCCTCGGTTGGGGGGAACTGAAGCTTTCTTT.

This clone has just a few counts. The rearrangement uses TRBV9 and TRBJ2-5; the D gene is possibly TRBD1 (7 bases). CDR1 SGDLS and CDR2 YYNGEE come from the germline V gene. This CDR3 is 14 amino acids long. V was trimmed by 4 bases and J by 5 bases, leaving 15 bases between them. The CDR3 DNA sequence: TGTGCCAGCAGCACTACGACAGGGAGGGAGACCCAGTACTTC. As protein: CASSTTTGRETQYF.

The chain couples TRBV14 to TRBJ1-4; D perhaps matches TRBD1 (5 bases). CDR1 SGHDN and CDR2 FVKESK come from the germline V gene. The CDR3 loop spans 16 amino acids. Between the trimmed V and J ends, which lost 5 bases and 5 bases, there was a span of 18 bases. This chain's CDR3 is CASSSDSPTFNEKLFF. In DNA, the CDR3 is TGTGCCAGCAGCTCCGACAGCCCCACATTCAATGAAAAACTGTTTTTT.

The chain joins TRBV5-1 to TRBJ2-1; D ambiguous. CDR1 and CDR2 from the germline V gene are SGHRS and YFSETQ. V was shortened by 1 base and J by 6 bases, with 2 bases between the two germline ends. The CDR3 sequence is 11 residues long. As DNA, the CDR3 is TGCGCCAGCAGCTTGCTCAATGAGCAGTTCTTC. Translation gives CASSLLNEQFF.

The CDR3: CASSPYSPYGKTQYF. The CDR3 DNA reads TGTGCCTCCTCGCCCTACTCGCCCTATGGAAAGACCCAGTACTTC. The chain recombines TRBV7-9 with TRBJ2-5, with D unresolved. The germline V gene has CDR1 SEHNR and CDR2 FQNEAQ (reference sequence). With 11 bases removed from V and 6 bases from J, the gap between germline ends came to 25 bases. The CDR3 is 15 amino acids.